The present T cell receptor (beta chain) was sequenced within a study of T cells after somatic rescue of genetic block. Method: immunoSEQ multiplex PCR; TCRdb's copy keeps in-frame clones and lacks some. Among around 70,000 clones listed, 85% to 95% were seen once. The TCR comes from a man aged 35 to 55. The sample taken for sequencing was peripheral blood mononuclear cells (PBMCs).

The CDR3 region is CASSPPGLAGRQETQYF. The CDR3 bases are TGTGCCAGCTCACCCCCGGGACTAGCGGGGAGACAAGAGACCCAGTACTTC. The rearrangement joins TRBV18 to TRBJ2-5, with 13 positions matching TRBD2. The length of the CDR3 is 17 residues. V was clipped by 3 bases and J by 2 bases; unmatched bases: 6. The germline gives CDR1 KGHSH, CDR2 LQKENI.